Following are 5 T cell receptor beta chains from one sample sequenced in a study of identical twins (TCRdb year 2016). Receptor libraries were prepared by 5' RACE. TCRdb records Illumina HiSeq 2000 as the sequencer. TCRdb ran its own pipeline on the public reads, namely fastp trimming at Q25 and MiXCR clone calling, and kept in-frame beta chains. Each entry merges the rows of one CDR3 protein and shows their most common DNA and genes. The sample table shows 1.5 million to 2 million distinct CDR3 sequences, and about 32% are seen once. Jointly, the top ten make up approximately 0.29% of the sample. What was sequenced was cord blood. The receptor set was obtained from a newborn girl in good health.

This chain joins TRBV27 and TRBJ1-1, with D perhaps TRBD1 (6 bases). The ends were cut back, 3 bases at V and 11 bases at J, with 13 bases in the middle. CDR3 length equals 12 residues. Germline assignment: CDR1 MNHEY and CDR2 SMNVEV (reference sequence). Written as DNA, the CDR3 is TGTGCCAGCAGTTTGCCAGGGGTCGGGGCTTTCTTT. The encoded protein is CASSLPGVGAFF.

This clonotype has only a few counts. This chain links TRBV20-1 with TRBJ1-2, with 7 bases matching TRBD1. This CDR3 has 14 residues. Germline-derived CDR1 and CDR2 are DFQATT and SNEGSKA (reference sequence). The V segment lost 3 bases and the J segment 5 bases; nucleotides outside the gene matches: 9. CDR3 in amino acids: CSARLVRGWYGYTF. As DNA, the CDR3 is TGCAGTGCTAGGCTGGTCAGGGGGTGGTATGGCTACACCTTC.

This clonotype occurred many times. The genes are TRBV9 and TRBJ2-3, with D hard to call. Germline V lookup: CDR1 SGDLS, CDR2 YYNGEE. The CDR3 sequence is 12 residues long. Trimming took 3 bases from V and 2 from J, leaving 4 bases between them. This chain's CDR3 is CASSANTDTQYF. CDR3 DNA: TGTGCCAGCAGCGCCAACACAGATACGCAGTATTTT.

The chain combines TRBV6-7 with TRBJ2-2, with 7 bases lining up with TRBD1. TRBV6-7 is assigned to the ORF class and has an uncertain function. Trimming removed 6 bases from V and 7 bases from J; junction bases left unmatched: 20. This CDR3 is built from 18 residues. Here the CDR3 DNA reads TGTGCCAGCAGGGTACAGGGGAGCCGGAGTAGAAGGGTCGGGGAGCTGTTTTTT. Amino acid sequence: CASRVQGSRSRRVGELFF.

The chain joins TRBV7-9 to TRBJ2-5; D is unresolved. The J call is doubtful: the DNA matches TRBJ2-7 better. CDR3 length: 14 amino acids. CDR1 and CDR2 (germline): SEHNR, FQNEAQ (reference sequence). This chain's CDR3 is CASSSPLQTYEQYF. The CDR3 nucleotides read TGTGCCAGCAGCTCTCCCCTCCAGACTTACGAGCAGTACTTC.